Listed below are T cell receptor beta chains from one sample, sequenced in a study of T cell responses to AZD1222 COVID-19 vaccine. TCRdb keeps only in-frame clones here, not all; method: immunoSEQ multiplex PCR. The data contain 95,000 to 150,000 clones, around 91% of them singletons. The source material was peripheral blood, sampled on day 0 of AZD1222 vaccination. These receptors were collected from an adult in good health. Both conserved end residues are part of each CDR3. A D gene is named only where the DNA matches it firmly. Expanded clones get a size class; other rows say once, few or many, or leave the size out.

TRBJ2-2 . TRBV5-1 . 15 TGCGCCAGCAGACCCGACTCGGGGAACACCGGGGAGCTGTTTTTT CASRPDSGNTGELFF
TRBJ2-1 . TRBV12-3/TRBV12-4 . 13 TGTGCCAGCATGTCACTTCACTACAATGAGCAGTTCTTC CASMSLHYNEQFF
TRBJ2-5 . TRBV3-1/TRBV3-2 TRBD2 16 TGTGCCAGCAGCCAATCCCGGACTAGCGGGCTGGGGACCCAGTACTTC CASSQSRTSGLGTQYF
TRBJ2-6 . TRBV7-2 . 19 TGTGCCAGCAGCTTAGGTCCCGGCGGGGTCGGCTCTGGGGCCAACGTCCTGACTTTC CASSLGPGGVGSGANVLTF
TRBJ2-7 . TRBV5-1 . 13 TGCGCCAGCAGCCAGGAGGGGGCGCGGGAGCAGTACTTC CASSQEGAREQYF
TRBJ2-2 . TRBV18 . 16 TGTGCCAGCTCACTACGACTAGGGTACAACACCGGGGAGCTGTTTTTT CASSLRLGYNTGELFF
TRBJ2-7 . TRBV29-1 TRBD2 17 TGCAGCGTTGAAGATCTTACAGCTGGGGGGGGCTCCTACGAGCAGTACTTC CSVEDLTAGGGSYEQYF
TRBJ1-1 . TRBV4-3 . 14 TGCGCCAGCAGCCCCGGGGCGAGGGGAACTGAAGCTTTCTTT CASSPGARGTEAFF
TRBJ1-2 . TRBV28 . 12 TGTGCCAGCAGTAGGCAGTACTATGGCTACACCTTC CASSRQYYGYTF
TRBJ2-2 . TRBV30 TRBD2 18 TGTGCCTGGACTAGGAGGGGACTAGCGGGGGCCCCAGCCGGGGAGCTGTTTTTT CAWTRRGLAGAPAGELFF
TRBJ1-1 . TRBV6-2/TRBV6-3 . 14 TGTGCCAGCAGTTACTCGATGGGGATCACTGAAGCTTTCTTT CASSYSMGITEAFF
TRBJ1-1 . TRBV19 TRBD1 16 TGTGCCAGTAGTATGACCCAGGGGGCGCGTTACACTGAAGCTTTCTTT CASSMTQGARYTEAFF
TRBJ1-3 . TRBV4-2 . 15 TGTGCCAGCAGCCTCATGAGGACTCCCGGAAACACCATATATTTT CASSLMRTPGNTIYF
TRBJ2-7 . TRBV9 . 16 TGTGCCAGCAGCGTGCTGGGGGACGCAGCCGCCTACGAGCAGTACTTC CASSVLGDAAAYEQYF
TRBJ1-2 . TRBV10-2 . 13 TGCGCCAGCAGTGAGGGCTTTAACTATGGCTACACCTTC CASSEGFNYGYTF
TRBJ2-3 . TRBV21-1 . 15 TGTGCCAGCAGCAAGGGACAGATAAGCACAGATACGCAGTATTTT CASSKGQISTDTQYF
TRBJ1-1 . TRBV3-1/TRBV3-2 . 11 TGTGCCAGCGGGGGCAAGACTGAAGCTTTCTTT CASGGKTEAFF
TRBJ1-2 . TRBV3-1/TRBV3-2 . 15 TGTGCCAGCAGCCAACACGACCGGGCCTACTATGGCTACACCTTC CASSQHDRAYYGYTF
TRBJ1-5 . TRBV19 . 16 TGTGCCAGTAGTATAGATCGGGACACTTTCAATCAGCCCCAGCATTTT CASSIDRDTFNQPQHF
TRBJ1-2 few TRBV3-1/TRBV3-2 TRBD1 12 TGTGCCAGCAGCCAAGGGGGACAGGGCTACACCTTC CASSQGGQGYTF
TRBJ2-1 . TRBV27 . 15 TGTGCCAGCAGTTTCCCGGCAGGGGACCGCAATGAGCAGTTCTTC CASSFPAGDRNEQFF
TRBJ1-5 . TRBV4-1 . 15 TGCGCCAGCAGCCAAGACAGGGCCCGGAATCAGCCCCAGCATTTT CASSQDRARNQPQHF
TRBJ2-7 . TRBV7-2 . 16 TGTGCCAGCAGCTTAGGCAAGGGATGGGGAGAGGGCGAGCAGTACTTC CASSLGKGWGEGEQYF
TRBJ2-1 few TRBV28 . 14 TGTGCCAGCAGTTTTCAAGGACAGTACAATGAGCAGTTCTTC CASSFQGQYNEQFF
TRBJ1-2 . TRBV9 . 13 TGTGCCAGCAGCGTAGACGGAACCTATGGCTACACCTTC CASSVDGTYGYTF
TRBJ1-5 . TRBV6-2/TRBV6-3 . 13 TGTGCCAGCAGTTCGGACAGAAATCAGCCCCAGCATTTT CASSSDRNQPQHF
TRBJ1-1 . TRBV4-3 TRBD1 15 TGCGCCAGCAGCCATAGACAGGGTCGGAACACTGAAGCTTTCTTT CASSHRQGRNTEAFF
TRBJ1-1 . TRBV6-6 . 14 TGTGCCAGCAGTTACTCCGCAGGGCGGACTGAAGCTTTCTTT CASSYSAGRTEAFF
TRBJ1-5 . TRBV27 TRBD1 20 TGTGCCAGCAGTCCCTACCGACAGGGGGGAGCCTATATGAGCAATCAGCCCCAGCATTTT CASSPYRQGGAYMSNQPQHF
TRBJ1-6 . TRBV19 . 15 TGTGCCAGTAGTCTGGGACTGCGGCCGCAGACACCCCTCCACTTT CASSLGLRPQTPLHF
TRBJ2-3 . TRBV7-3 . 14 TGTGCCAGCAGCTCCCGGGGGGCCACAGATACGCAGTATTTT CASSSRGATDTQYF
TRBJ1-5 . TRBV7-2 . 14 TGTGCCAGCAGTTACGGGGGGGGTTTTCAGCCCCAGCATTTT CASSYGGGFQPQHF
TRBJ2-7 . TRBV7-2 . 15 TGTGCCAGCAGCCTCCTCAGGAATGGACCCTACGAGCAGTACTTC CASSLLRNGPYEQYF
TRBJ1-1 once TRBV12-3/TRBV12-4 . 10 TGTGCCAGCATCCTAGACCGAGCTTTCTTT CASILDRAFF
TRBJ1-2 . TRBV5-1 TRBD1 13 TGCGCCAGCAGCGGCGGGACAGCAGATGGCTACACCTTC CASSGGTADGYTF
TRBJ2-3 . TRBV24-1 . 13 TGTGCCACCAGTGATTTAGGGGTCGGTACGCAGTATTTT CATSDLGVGTQYF
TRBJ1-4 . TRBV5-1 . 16 TGCGCCAGCAGCCCCCTCCCTCCCGACAGTAATGAAAAACTGTTTTTT CASSPLPPDSNEKLFF
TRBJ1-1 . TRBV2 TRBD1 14 TGTGCCAGCAGTTATCGAGGACAGGGCGCTGAAGCTTTCTTT CASSYRGQGAEAFF
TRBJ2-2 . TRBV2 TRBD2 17 TGTGCCAGCAGTGCGGGGACTAGCGTTTCGGGTGTCGGGGAGCTGTTTTTT CASSAGTSVSGVGELFF
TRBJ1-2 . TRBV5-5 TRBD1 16 TGTGCCAGCAGCTGGACGGAGGCAGGGGGCCCCTATGGCTACACCTTC CASSWTEAGGPYGYTF
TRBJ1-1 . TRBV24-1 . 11 TGTGCCACCGCCCGGGGGACTGAAGCTTTCTTT CATARGTEAFF
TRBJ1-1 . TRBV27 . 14 TGTGCCAGCAGTCCCGGACAGTCGAACACTGAAGCTTTCTTT CASSPGQSNTEAFF
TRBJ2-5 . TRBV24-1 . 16 TGTGCCACCAGTGATTCCCGAGTGAACAGCGTGGAGACCCAGTACTTC CATSDSRVNSVETQYF
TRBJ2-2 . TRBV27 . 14 TGTGCCAGCAGTTCCGAACAGGGAACCGGGGAGCTGTTTTTT CASSSEQGTGELFF
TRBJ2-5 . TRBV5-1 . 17 TGCGCCAGCAGCTTGGGTCTGGGCCAGACACTCCAAGAGACCCAGTACTTC CASSLGLGQTLQETQYF
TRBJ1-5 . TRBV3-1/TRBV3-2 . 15 TGTGCCAGCAGCCAGGGACACAATAGCAATCAGCCCCAGCATTTT CASSQGHNSNQPQHF
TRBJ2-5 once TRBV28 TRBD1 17 TGTGCCAGCACCCCCGCCGGGACAGTTACCAATATGGAGACCCAGTACTTC CASTPAGTVTNMETQYF
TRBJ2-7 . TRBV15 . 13 TGTGCCACCAGCAGTTTGGGGGGTTACGAGCAGTACTTC CATSSLGGYEQYF
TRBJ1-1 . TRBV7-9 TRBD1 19 TGTGCCAGCAGCGATAGGGGACAGGGGAAACTCCGGGGCGGCACTGAAGCTTTCTTT CASSDRGQGKLRGGTEAFF
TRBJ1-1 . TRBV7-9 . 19 TGTGCCAGCAGTTACCCTGATGCTCGGGACCGACTGTCACCTATCGAAGCTTTCTTT CASSYPDARDRLSPIEAFF
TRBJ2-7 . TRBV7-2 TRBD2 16 TGTGCCAGCAGCTTAGCGCCTAGCGGGGGTCACTACGAGCAGTACTTC CASSLAPSGGHYEQYF
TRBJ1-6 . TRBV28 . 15 TGTGCCAGCAGCTCCTTCAGGGGCGCGCGACTTCCCCTCCACTTT CASSSFRGARLPLHF
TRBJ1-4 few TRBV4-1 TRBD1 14 TGCGCCAGCAGCCAAGGACAGGGCGTCCAAAAACTGTTTTTT CASSQGQGVQKLFF